This T cell receptor (beta chain) was retrieved from a study of T cell changes during pregnancy in multiple sclerosis. CDR3 size: 14 residues. The V gene's germline CDR1 is MDHEN and CDR2 SYDVKM. The trim removed 6 bases at V and 7 bases at J, leaving 3 bases unmatched. TCRdb's table, derived via immunoSEQ multiplex PCR, lists solely in-frame clones and lacks some. Here the sample spans 90,000 or so clones, around 90% being singletons. The V gene is TRBV28, the J gene TRBJ1-6; 10 bases agree with TRBD1. The sample was peripheral blood, taken in the first trimester of pregnancy. The receptor comes from a female donor in good health, enrolled as a control in a pregnancy study. The CDR3: CASSTTGGNSPLHF. The DNA for the CDR3 is TGTGCCAGCAGCACGACAGGGGGCAATTCACCCCTCCACTTT.